The T cell receptor beta chain under discussion was sequenced for a study of T cell responses to AZD1222 COVID-19 vaccine. Profiling relied on immunoSEQ multiplex PCR, and the TCRdb table lists in-frame clones only, not all of them. The sample holds 90,000 to 150,000 clones, around nine tenths seen once. There are 19 residues in the CDR3. V trimming: 4 bases; J trimming: 4 bases; junction bases outside the gene matches: 16. CDR1 is MGHRA, CDR2 YSYEKL, per germline. Sequenced here: peripheral blood, sampled on day 0 of AZD1222 vaccination. This TCR was sampled from an adult in good health. The chain recombines TRBV4-1 with TRBJ2-6, with 7 bases lining up with TRBD1. CDR3 amino acids: CASSPLAPGQPKGANVLTF. CDR3 nucleotide sequence: TGCGCCAGCAGCCCCCTTGCCCCGGGACAGCCGAAAGGGGCCAACGTCCTGACTTTC.